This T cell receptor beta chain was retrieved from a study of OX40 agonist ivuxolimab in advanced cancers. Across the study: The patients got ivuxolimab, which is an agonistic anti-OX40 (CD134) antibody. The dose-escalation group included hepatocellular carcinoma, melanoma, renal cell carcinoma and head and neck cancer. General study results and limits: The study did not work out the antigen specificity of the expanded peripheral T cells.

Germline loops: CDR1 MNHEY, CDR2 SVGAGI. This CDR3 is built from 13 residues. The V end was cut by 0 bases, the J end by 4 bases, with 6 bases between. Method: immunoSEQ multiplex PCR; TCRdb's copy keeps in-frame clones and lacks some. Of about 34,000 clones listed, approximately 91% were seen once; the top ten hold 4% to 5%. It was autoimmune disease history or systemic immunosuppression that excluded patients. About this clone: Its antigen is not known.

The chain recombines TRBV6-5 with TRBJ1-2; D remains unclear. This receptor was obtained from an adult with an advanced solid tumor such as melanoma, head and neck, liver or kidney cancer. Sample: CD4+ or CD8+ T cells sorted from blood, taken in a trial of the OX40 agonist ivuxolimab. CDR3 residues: CASSYSRSYGYTF. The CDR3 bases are TGTGCCAGCAGTTACTCAAGGAGCTATGGCTACACCTTC.